Each of the 7 T cell receptor beta chains below was sequenced from the same sample in a study of cytomegalovirus exposure and HLA in healthy donors. The repertoire was sequenced with immunoSEQ multiplex PCR; TCRdb's copy has only in-frame clones and lacks some. The data contain approximately 160,000 clones, less than 95% of them singletons. The specimen was PBMCs. These receptors were collected from a woman between 18 and 29 years old in good health and CMV-seropositive.

This clone is a singleton in its sample. CDR3 region: CASSALGQTKYYEQYF. The CDR3, as DNA: TGTGCCAGTAGTGCCCTGGGACAGACCAAATACTACGAGCAGTACTTC. This chain uses TRBV19 with TRBJ2-7; 7 bases are shared with TRBD1. J gave up 3 bases and V 5 bases, and 13 bases lay outside the gene matches. CDR1 is LNHDA and CDR2 is SQIVND in the germline V gene (reference sequence). The CDR3 totals 16 residues.

The V and J genes are TRBV12-5 and TRBJ1-5; D gene ambiguous. CDR1 and CDR2 (germline): LGHNT, FRNRAP. Trimming removed 3 bases at V and 5 bases at J, with 8 bases between. CDR3 size: 13 residues. Here the CDR3 reads CASGFNSYQPQHF. CDR3 nucleotide sequence: TGTGCTAGTGGTTTCAACAGTTATCAGCCCCAGCATTTT.

The chain combines TRBV18 with TRBJ1-2; D may be TRBD1 (6 bases). The CDR3 loop spans 13 amino acids. Germline loops: CDR1 KGHSH, CDR2 LQKENI. V was clipped by 1 base and J by 8 bases, with 11 bases between them. CDR3 in amino acids: CASSPLAGEGYTF. CDR3 sequence (DNA): TGTGCCAGCTCACCACTGGCAGGGGAGGGCTACACCTTC.

The V call is TRBV29-1, the J call TRBJ2-1, with D possibly TRBD2 on 6 matching bases. CDR3 length: 12 residues. Germline V gene data show CDR1 as SQVTM and CDR2 as ANQGSEA. Trimming stripped 2 bases from V and 15 bases from J, with 17 bases between. In nucleotides, the CDR3 is TGCAGCGTTGAAAGGCGGGGCCGCGGTGGGTTCTTC. Protein sequence: CSVERRGRGGFF.

This chain links TRBV15 with TRBJ2-1, with 8 bases lining up with TRBD2. Germline trimming cut 0 bases from V and 9 bases from J; bases unmatched to any gene: 1. The CDR3 is 13 amino acids. The germline V gene has CDR1 LNHNV and CDR2 YYDKDF (reference sequence). The DNA for the CDR3 is TGTGCCACCAGCAGAGACGCGGGGGGTGAGCAGTTCTTC. Translated, it gives CATSRDAGGEQFF.

This chain uses TRBV30 with TRBJ2-4, with a weak D call TRBD1 (6 bases). Per the germline V gene, CDR1 is GTSNPN and CDR2 is SVGIG (reference sequence). The CDR3 is 13 residues long. With 0 bases removed from V and 4 bases from J, the gap between germline ends came to 7 bases. For the CDR3, the DNA is TGTGCCTGGAGTGTACAGGGTAAAAACATTCAGTACTTC. Its translation: CAWSVQGKNIQYF.

This chain connects TRBV25-1 to TRBJ2-7, with D maybe TRBD2 (6 bases). The CDR3 runs to 14 residues. Germline V gene sequence: CDR1 MGHDK, CDR2 SYGVNS. Trimming shortened V by 1 base and J by 3 bases, and 10 bases separated the two germline ends. The CDR3 here is CASSESGTFYEQYF. CDR3 sequence (DNA): TGTGCCAGCAGTGAATCTGGGACTTTCTACGAGCAGTACTTC.